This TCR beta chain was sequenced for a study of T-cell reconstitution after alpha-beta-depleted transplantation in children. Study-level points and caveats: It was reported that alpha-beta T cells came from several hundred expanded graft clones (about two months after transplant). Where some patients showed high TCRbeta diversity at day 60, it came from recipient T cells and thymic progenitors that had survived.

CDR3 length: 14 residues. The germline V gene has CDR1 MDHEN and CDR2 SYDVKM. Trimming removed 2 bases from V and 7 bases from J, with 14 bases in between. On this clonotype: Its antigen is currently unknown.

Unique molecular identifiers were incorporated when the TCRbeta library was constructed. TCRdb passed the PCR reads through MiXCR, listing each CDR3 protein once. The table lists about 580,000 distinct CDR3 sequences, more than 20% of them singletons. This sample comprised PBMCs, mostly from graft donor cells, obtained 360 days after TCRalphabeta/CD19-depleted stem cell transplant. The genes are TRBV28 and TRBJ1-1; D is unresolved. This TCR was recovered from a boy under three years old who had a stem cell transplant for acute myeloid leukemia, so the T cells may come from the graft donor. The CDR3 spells CASSLTGRDLEAFF. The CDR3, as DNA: TGTGCCAGCAGTTTAACCGGGAGAGATCTTGAAGCTTTCTTT.